This TCR beta chain was retrieved from a study of T cell changes during pregnancy in multiple sclerosis. The assay was immunoSEQ multiplex PCR, and TCRdb's table has in-frame clones only and misses some. The profile shows some 130,000 clones, 95% to 98% of them singletons. The CDR3 runs 16 residues. Germline V CDR1 and CDR2: SGDLS, YYNGEE. V dropped 3 bases and J dropped 4 bases, with 17 bases sitting between them. The V and J genes are TRBV9 and TRBJ2-1; D is perhaps TRBD2 (6 bases). Source: peripheral blood, taken after pregnancy. The source is a female donor with multiple sclerosis, enrolled in a pregnancy study. In DNA form, the CDR3 reads TGTGCCAGCAGCGCCCTCTCGGGAGTCGGTTACAATGAGCAGTTCTTC. It is translated as CASSALSGVGYNEQFF.